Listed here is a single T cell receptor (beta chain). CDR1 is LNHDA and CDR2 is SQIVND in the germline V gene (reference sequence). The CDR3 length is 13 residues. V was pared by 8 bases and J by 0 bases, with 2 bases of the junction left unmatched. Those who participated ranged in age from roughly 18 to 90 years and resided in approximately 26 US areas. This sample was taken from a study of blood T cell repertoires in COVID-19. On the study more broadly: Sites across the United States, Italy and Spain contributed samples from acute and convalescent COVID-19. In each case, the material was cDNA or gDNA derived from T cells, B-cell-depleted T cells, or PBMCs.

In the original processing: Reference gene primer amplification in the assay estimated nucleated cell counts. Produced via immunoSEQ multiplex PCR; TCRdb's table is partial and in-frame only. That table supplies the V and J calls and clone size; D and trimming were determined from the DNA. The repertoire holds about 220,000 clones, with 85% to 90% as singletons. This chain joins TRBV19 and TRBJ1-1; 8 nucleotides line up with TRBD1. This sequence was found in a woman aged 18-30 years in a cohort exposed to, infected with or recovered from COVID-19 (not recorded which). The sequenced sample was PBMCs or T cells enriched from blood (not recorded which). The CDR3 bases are TGTGCCAGTTCGGACAGGGTGAACACTGAAGCTTTCTTT. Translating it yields CASSDRVNTEAFF.